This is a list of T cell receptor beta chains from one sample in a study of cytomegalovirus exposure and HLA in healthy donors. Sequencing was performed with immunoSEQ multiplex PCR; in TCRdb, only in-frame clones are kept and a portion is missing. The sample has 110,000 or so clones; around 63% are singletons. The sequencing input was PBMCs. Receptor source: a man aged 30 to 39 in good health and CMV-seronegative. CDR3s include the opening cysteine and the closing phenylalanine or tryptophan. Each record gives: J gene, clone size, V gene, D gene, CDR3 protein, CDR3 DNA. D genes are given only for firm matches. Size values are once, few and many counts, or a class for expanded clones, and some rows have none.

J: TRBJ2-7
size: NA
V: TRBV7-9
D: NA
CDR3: CASSTGQTYEQYF
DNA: TGTGCCAGCAGCACCGGACAAACCTACGAGCAGTACTTC

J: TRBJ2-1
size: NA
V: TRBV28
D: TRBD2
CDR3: CASSLIGTSGRGGNEQFF
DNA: TGTGCCAGCAGTTTAATTGGGACTAGCGGGAGAGGGGGCAATGAGCAGTTCTTC

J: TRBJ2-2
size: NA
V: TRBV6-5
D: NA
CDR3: CASSYVRGNTGELFF
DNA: TGTGCCAGCAGTTACGTCCGGGGGAACACCGGGGAGCTGTTTTTT

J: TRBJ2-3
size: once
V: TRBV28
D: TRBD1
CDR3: CASSRSTGDIDTQYF
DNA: TGTGCCAGCAGCCGGAGTACAGGGGATATCGATACGCAGTATTTT

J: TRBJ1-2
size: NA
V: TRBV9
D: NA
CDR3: CASSVGNSPTGYTF
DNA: TGTGCCAGCAGCGTAGGGAACAGTCCTACAGGCTACACCTTC

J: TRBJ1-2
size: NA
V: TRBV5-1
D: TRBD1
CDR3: CASSEPGGYGYTF
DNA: TGCGCCAGCAGCGAGCCAGGGGGCTATGGCTACACCTTC

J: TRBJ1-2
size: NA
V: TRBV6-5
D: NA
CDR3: CASRSSYGYTF
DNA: TGTGCCAGCAGATCGTCCTATGGCTACACCTTC

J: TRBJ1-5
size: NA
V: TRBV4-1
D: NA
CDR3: CASSLTGNQPQHF
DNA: TGCGCCAGCAGCCTTACAGGGAATCAGCCCCAGCATTTT

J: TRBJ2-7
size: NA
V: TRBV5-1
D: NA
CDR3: CASRAGASSYEQYF
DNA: TGCGCCAGCAGGGCGGGGGCGAGCTCCTACGAGCAGTACTTC

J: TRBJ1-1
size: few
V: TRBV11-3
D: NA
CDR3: CASSLAPGNTEAFF
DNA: TGTGCCAGCAGCTTAGCCCCAGGCAACACTGAAGCTTTCTTT

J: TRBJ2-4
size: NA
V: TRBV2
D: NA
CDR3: CASRFETTKNIQYF
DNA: TGTGCCAGCAGATTCGAAACGACAAAAAACATTCAGTACTTC

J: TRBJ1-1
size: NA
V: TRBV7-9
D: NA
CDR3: CASSFDGGNTEAFF
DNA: TGTGCCAGCAGCTTCGACGGGGGGAACACTGAAGCTTTCTTT

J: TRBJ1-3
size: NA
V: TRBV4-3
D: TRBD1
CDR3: CASSPRTGPGNTIYF
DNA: TGCGCCAGCAGCCCTCGGACAGGGCCTGGAAACACCATATATTTT

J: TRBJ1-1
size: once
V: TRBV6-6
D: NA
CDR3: CASSSHKQAEAFF
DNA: TGTGCCAGCAGCTCCCATAAACAGGCGGAAGCTTTCTTT

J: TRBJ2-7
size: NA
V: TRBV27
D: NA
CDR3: CASSLAARPYEQYF
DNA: TGTGCCAGCAGTTTGGCGGCAAGGCCCTACGAGCAGTACTTC

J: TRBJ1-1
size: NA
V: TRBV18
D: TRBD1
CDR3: CASSPGQGTEAFF
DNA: TGTGCCAGCTCACCGGGACAGGGGACTGAAGCTTTCTTT

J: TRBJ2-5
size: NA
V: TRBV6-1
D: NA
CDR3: CASSGDPAGTKTQYF
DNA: TGTGCCAGCAGTGGAGACCCTGCCGGGACAAAGACCCAGTACTTC

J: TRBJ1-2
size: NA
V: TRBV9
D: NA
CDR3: CASSVDQGYGGYTF
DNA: TGTGCCAGCAGCGTAGATCAGGGGTACGGAGGCTACACCTTC

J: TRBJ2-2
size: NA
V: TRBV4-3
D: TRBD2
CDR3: CASSQSPGGANTGELFF
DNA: TGCGCCAGCAGCCAATCTCCGGGAGGCGCGAACACCGGGGAGCTGTTTTTT

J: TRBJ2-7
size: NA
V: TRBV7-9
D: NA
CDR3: CASSLRDYEQYF
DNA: TGTGCCAGCAGCTTACGGGACTACGAGCAGTACTTC

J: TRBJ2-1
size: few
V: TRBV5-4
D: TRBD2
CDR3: CASSFGTRKNEQFF
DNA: TGTGCCAGCAGCTTCGGGACTAGGAAAAATGAGCAGTTCTTC

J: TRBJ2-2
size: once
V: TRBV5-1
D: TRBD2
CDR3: CASSLEAGASNTGELFF
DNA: TGCGCCAGCAGCTTGGAAGCGGGGGCTTCAAACACCGGGGAGCTGTTTTTT

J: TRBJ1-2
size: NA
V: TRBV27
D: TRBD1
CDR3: CASSLTGTTNYGYTF
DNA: TGTGCCAGCAGTTTGACAGGGACCACTAACTATGGCTACACCTTC

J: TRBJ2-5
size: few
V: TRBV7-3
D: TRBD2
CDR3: CASSRTSGGGVAETQYF
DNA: TGTGCCAGCAGCCGGACTAGCGGGGGTGGGGTCGCAGAGACCCAGTACTTC

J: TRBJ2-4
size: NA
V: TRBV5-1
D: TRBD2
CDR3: CASSLRSSGRGGNIQYF
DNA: TGCGCCAGCAGCTTGAGGTCTAGCGGGAGGGGTGGGAACATTCAGTACTTC

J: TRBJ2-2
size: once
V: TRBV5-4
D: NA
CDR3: CASSSVITGELFF
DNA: TGTGCCAGCAGCTCAGTGATCACCGGGGAGCTGTTTTTT

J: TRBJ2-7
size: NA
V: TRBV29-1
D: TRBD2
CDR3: CSVVGTSGTYEQYF
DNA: TGCAGCGTGGTGGGGACTAGCGGAACCTACGAGCAGTACTTC